This TCR beta chain was obtained from a study of T cell repertoires in cytomegalovirus infection. Background on the study: The public TCR beta signatures pointed to both CMV infection and matching HLA type.

Study-wide results and limits: HLA-C-restricted CMV-specific TCR beta clonotypes were dominant in the ex vivo response. Cumulative public TCR beta family frequency identified CMV carriers with the relevant HLA.

TCRdb re-called the reads with MiXCR, one entry per CDR3 protein. Of around 130,000 distinct CDR3 sequences in the sample, approximately 8.8% were seen once. With regard to this clonotype: Its antigen is undetermined.

The sample was PBMCs. This clonotype was sampled from a human donor in good health (CMV status not recorded). Some clones in this sample may be carry-over from other donors' samples.

The CDR3: CSARPGQRSNYGYTF. As DNA, the CDR3 is TGCAGTGCTAGACCGGGACAGAGATCTAACTATGGCTACACCTTC. V and J are TRBV20-1 and TRBJ1-2, with TRBD1 matching over 7 bases. This CDR3 is built from 15 residues. CDR1 DFQATT and CDR2 SNEGSKA come from the germline V gene (reference sequence). J lost 0 bases, V lost 2 bases, and 6 bases had no gene match.